Below, 24 T cell receptor beta chains from the same sample are listed, as sequenced in a study of low-dose radiotherapy and immunotherapy resistance in tumors. Primers targeting TRAV and TRBV primed first-strand cDNA, covering alpha and beta chains. With a V-primer adapter and a constant-region primer, TCRs were amplified for about 20 PCR cycles. MiXCR, applied by TCRdb to the reads, yields one record per CDR3 protein. The table includes roughly 60,000 distinct CDR3 sequences, around 27% detected once. Specified time point: before trial treatment. This material consisted of PBMCs, taken before treatment. The receptor set was obtained from a male donor with prostate cancer.

This clonotype was recorded many times. The chain combines TRBV19 with TRBJ2-2, with 7 nucleotides matching TRBD2. The length of the CDR3 is 16 residues. Germline V gene data show CDR1 as LNHDA and CDR2 as SQIVND (reference sequence). Trimming cost V 7 bases and J 5 bases; bases outside gene matches: 13. In DNA form, the CDR3 reads TGTGCCAGTAACGCCCGGGGAGGGCCTCGGACCGGGGAGCTGTTTTTT. Protein product: CASNARGGPRTGELFF. The full variable domain, with the rest looked up from reference TRBV19 and TRBJ2-2, is DGGITQSPKYLFRKEGQNVTLSCEQNLNHDAMYWYRQDPGQGLRLIYYSQIVNDFQKGDIAEGYSVSREKKESFPLTVTSAQKNPTAFYLCASNARGGPRTGELFFGEGSRLTVL.

The chain links TRBV6-6 to TRBJ1-1; a weak D match, TRBD1 (5 bases). The CDR3 totals 12 residues. The germline gives CDR1 MNHNY, CDR2 SVGAGI (reference sequence). With 6 bases removed from V and 5 bases from J, the gap between germline ends came to 10 bases. The CDR3 loop reads CASSRTSTEAFF. The CDR3 DNA reads TGTGCCAGCAGCCGGACATCGACTGAAGCTTTCTTT.

This clonotype was seen repeatedly, ten times or more. V usage is TRBV18 and J usage is TRBJ2-1; TRBD2 matches 8 bases. V trimming: 2 bases; J trimming: 8 bases; junction bases outside the gene matches: 8. The CDR3 extends over 15 amino acids. The germline gives CDR1 KGHSH, CDR2 LQKENI. The chain's CDR3 is CASSPILLAGYEQFF. CDR3 nucleotide sequence: TGTGCCAGCTCACCAATTCTGCTAGCGGGCTATGAGCAGTTCTTC.

This clonotype was observed a handful of times. The CDR3: CASRRTGANTEAFF. CDR3 coding DNA: TGCGCCAGCAGGAGAACGGGGGCGAACACTGAAGCTTTCTTT. The rearrangement joins TRBV5-1 to TRBJ1-1; possible D gene TRBD1, 6 bases. V lost 5 bases and J 1 base, leaving 12 bases between the germline ends. The CDR3 runs 14 residues. Germline CDR1 SGHRS, CDR2 YFSETQ.

The sample holds many counts of this clonotype. The chain recombines TRBV2 with TRBJ2-6, with no clear D. In germline, CDR1 is SNHLY, CDR2 FYNNEI. The CDR3 totals 16 residues. V lost 3 bases, J lost 0 bases, and 9 bases lay in between. The CDR3 region has the DNA TGTGCCAGCAGTGATGGGATTTTCTCTGGGGCCAACGTCCTGACTTTC. It codes for CASSDGIFSGANVLTF.

This clonotype was seen repeatedly, ten times or more. This chain connects TRBV28 to TRBJ1-5; the D gene is possibly TRBD1 (6 bases). The germline V and J ends were trimmed by 7 bases and 7 bases, with 26 bases remaining between them. CDR1 is MDHEN, CDR2 SYDVKM, per germline. CDR3 size: 17 residues. CDR3 in DNA: TGTGCCAGCACCCCCCCGGGGGGGAGAGGGAGGGGGCAGCCCCAGCATTTT. This gives the protein CASTPPGGRGRGQPQHF.

The DNA of the CDR3 is TGTGCCAGCAGCCAAGGGAACGGCAGGAGACAGCCCCAGCATTTT. This codes for CASSQGNGRRQPQHF. V gene TRBV3-1 combines with J gene TRBJ1-5; no reliable D call. This CDR3 has 15 residues. Looked up from germline, CDR1 is LGHDT and CDR2 is YNNKEL (reference sequence). Trimming removed 1 base at V and 7 bases at J, with 14 bases between.

The count of this clonotype is one. The chain employs TRBV30 and TRBJ2-3; D could derive from TRBD1 or TRBD2 (5 bases each). Germline V lookup: CDR1 GTSNPN, CDR2 SVGIG (reference sequence). With 6 bases removed from V and 1 base from J, the gap between germline ends came to 11 bases. This CDR3 has 13 residues. As DNA, the CDR3 is TGTGCCTGCAGAGGGGTCCGCACAGATACGCAGTATTTT. This translates into CACRGVRTDTQYF. Based on the CDR3 plus reference TRBV30 and TRBJ2-3, the full variable domain is SQTIHQWPATLVQPVGSPLSLECTVEGTSNPNLYWYRQAAGRGLQLLFYSVGIGQISSEVPQNLSASRPQDRQFILSSKKLLLSDSGFYLCACRGVRTDTQYFGPGTRLTVL.

Many counts were recorded for this clonotype. The rearrangement links TRBV7-9 to TRBJ1-2; 7 bases line up with TRBD1. Germline-derived CDR1 and CDR2 are SEHNR and FQNEAQ (reference sequence). V shed 5 bases and J 2 bases; nucleotides not matched to a gene: 5. The CDR3 is made up of 14 amino acids. The CDR3, as DNA: TGTGCCAGCAGCCCTACAGGGGAAAACTATGGCTACACCTTC. Protein sequence: CASSPTGENYGYTF.

This clonotype has a count of ten or more. V usage is TRBV5-5 and J usage is TRBJ2-7; D not certain. Germline CDR1 SGHKS, CDR2 YYEKEE (reference sequence). The CDR3 sequence is 17 residues long. V was trimmed by 0 bases and J by 0 bases, leaving 16 bases between them. The CDR3 nucleotides are TGTGCCAGCAGCTTGGCAAAGGGCAACCCCAGCTCCTACGAGCAGTACTTC. Protein sequence: CASSLAKGNPSSYEQYF.

Turning to this clonotype: This likely traces to a read error, being one base from a far larger clone. The genes are TRBV28 and TRBJ2-1; unclear D gene. V lost 3 bases, J lost 10 bases, and 13 bases lay in between. Looked up from germline, CDR1 is MDHEN and CDR2 is SYDVKM. There are 13 residues in the CDR3. In DNA form, the CDR3 reads TGTGCCAGCAGTTTGGTTGGGGTCTACGAGCAGTTCTTC. Encoded protein: CASSLVGVYEQFF.

Details on this clonotype: This likely stems from a read error, as it lies one base from a far larger clone. This chain connects TRBV5-4 to TRBJ2-1; D gene uncertain. V was shortened by 9 bases and J by 13 bases, with 20 bases between the two germline ends. Germline CDR1 reads SGHNT; CDR2 reads YYREEE (reference sequence). The CDR3 loop spans 12 amino acids. This chain's CDR3 is CAIGRAEETQFF. CDR3 in DNA: TGTGCCATCGGACGGGCCGAAGAGACCCAGTTCTTC.

This clonotype was seen at least ten times. This rearrangement joins TRBV6-6 to TRBJ1-1; D might be TRBD1 (6 bases). CDR1 and CDR2 (germline): MNHNY, SVGAGI (reference sequence). Trimming cost V 2 bases and J 6 bases, with 10 bases left between them. The CDR3 sequence is 13 residues long. Here the CDR3 reads CASSYGGMAEAFF. The CDR3 nucleotides read TGTGCCAGCAGTTACGGGGGCATGGCTGAAGCTTTCTTT.

This clonotype was found many times. The chain recombines TRBV19 with TRBJ2-1; possibly TRBD1 or TRBD2 for D (5 bases each). Trimming left V 7 bases short and J 1 base short, with 14 bases between. The length of the CDR3 is 15 residues. Germline V lookup: CDR1 LNHDA, CDR2 SQIVND (reference sequence). CDR3 in DNA: TGTGCCAGTACCCCCCCGGGGCTGTCCTACAATGAGCAGTTCTTC. Amino acid sequence: CASTPPGLSYNEQFF.

By proportion, this clonotype is medium-sized. The rearrangement links TRBV28 to TRBJ2-7; 8 nucleotides match TRBD2. The CDR3 runs to 13 residues. The V gene end was trimmed by 5 bases and the J gene end by 4 bases; junction bases not matched to a gene: 4. Germline loops: CDR1 MDHEN, CDR2 SYDVKM. In nucleotides, the CDR3 is TGTGCCAGCAGTCTTAGCGGGGTGTACGAGCAGTACTTC. Translating gives CASSLSGVYEQYF.

In this sample, this clonotype turned up many times. This chain joins TRBV14 and TRBJ1-4, with 9 bases identical to TRBD1. J gave up 8 bases and V 1 base, and 8 bases lay outside the gene matches. CDR1 and CDR2 from the germline V gene are SGHDN and FVKESK. The length of the CDR3 is 16 residues. CDR3 sequence (DNA): TGTGCCAGCAGCCAAGGGGGACAGGGCCCAGTCGAAAAACTGTTTTTT. Translated: CASSQGGQGPVEKLFF.

This clonotype has more than one count but fewer than ten. The genes are TRBV5-1 and TRBJ2-3, with D maybe TRBD2 (7 bases). This CDR3 is 15 amino acids long. Looked up from germline, CDR1 is SGHRS and CDR2 is YFSETQ. Trimming removed 4 bases from V and 6 bases from J, with 18 bases in between. The chain's CDR3 is CASSPGGGRADTQYF. Written as DNA, the CDR3 is TGCGCCAGCAGCCCGGGGGGCGGGCGGGCGGATACGCAGTATTTT. The entire variable domain, with the rest obtained from reference TRBV5-1 and TRBJ2-3, is as follows: KAGVTQTPRYLIKTRGQQVTLSCSPISGHRSVSWYQQTPGQGLQFLFEYFSETQRNKGNFPGRFSGRQFSNSRSEMNVSTLELGDSALYLCASSPGGGRADTQYFGPGTRLTVL.

This sequence joins TRBV19 and TRBJ1-1; perhaps TRBD1 as D (6 bases). Germline V lookup: CDR1 LNHDA, CDR2 SQIVND (reference sequence). V gave up 6 bases and J gave up 4 bases, with 15 bases separating them. This CDR3 is 14 amino acids long. CDR3: CASRVQGWSTEAFF. As DNA, the CDR3 is TGTGCCAGTAGGGTACAGGGATGGAGCACTGAAGCTTTCTTT. The full variable domain, with the rest looked up from reference TRBV19 and TRBJ1-1, is DGGITQSPKYLFRKEGQNVTLSCEQNLNHDAMYWYRQDPGQGLRLIYYSQIVNDFQKGDIAEGYSVSREKKESFPLTVTSAQKNPTAFYLCASRVQGWSTEAFFGQGTRLTVV.

This clonotype occurred many times. The chain links TRBV2 to TRBJ2-7; D remains unclear. CDR1 and CDR2 (germline): SNHLY, FYNNEI. This CDR3 comprises 14 residues. V lost 6 bases, J lost 0 bases, and 12 bases lay in between. This CDR3 reads CASRARSDSYEQYF. CDR3 bases: TGTGCCAGCAGGGCGAGGTCAGACTCCTACGAGCAGTACTTC. Drawing the rest from reference TRBV2 and TRBJ2-7, the complete variable domain is EPEVTQTPSHQVTQMGQEVILRCVPISNHLYFYWYRQILGQKVEFLVSFYNNEISEKSEIFDDQFSVERPDGSNFTLKIRSTKLEDSAMYFCASRARSDSYEQYFGPGTRLTVT.

This clonotype occurred many times. The chain couples TRBV6-2 or TRBV6-3 to TRBJ2-3; 9 bases are shared with TRBD1. CDR1 is MNHEY and CDR2 is SVGEGT in the germline V gene. The J segment lost 2 bases and the V segment lost 6 bases, leaving 6 bases of the junction unmatched. This CDR3 is built from 15 residues. The CDR3 reads CASRSGQGTTDTQYF. In DNA, the CDR3 is TGTGCCAGCAGATCGGGACAGGGCACCACAGATACGCAGTATTTT.

At least ten counts were recorded for this clonotype. The chain joins TRBV3-1 to TRBJ1-1; 9 nucleotides line up with TRBD1. The CDR3 has 16 amino acids. V lost 4 bases to trimming and J lost 10 bases; unmatched junction nucleotides: 16. Germline loops: CDR1 LGHDT, CDR2 YNNKEL (reference sequence). CDR3: CASSPRYSGTGKGAFF. CDR3 DNA: TGTGCCAGCAGCCCCCGATACTCCGGGACAGGGAAAGGAGCTTTCTTT.

This clonotype was counted many times. V usage is TRBV20-1 and J usage is TRBJ2-3; the match to TRBD1 covers 8 bases. This CDR3 is built from 14 residues. V was clipped by 6 bases and J by 1 base; unmatched bases: 6. Germline CDR1 is DFQATT and CDR2 is SNEGSKA (reference sequence). The CDR3 DNA follows: TGCAGTGCCCAAAGGGGACAGGGCACAGATACGCAGTATTTT. Residues: CSAQRGQGTDTQYF.

The chain has TRBV5-1 and TRBJ2-2, with a possible D match to TRBD2 (5 bases). CDR1 and CDR2 (germline): SGHRS, YFSETQ. V lost 4 bases, J lost 0 bases, and 13 bases lay in between. The CDR3 runs 16 residues. CDR3: CASSPGLIANTGELFF. The DNA of the CDR3 is TGCGCCAGCAGCCCCGGACTGATAGCGAACACCGGGGAGCTGTTTTTT.

The rearrangement links TRBV28 to TRBJ2-1; 9 positions agree with TRBD2. The CDR3 loop spans 17 amino acids. Germline V gene data show CDR1 as MDHEN and CDR2 as SYDVKM. Trimming took 6 bases from V and 7 from J; bases not matched to a gene: 16. CDR3: CASSQIRLAGLSNEQFF. The CDR3 nucleotides read TGTGCCAGCAGCCAAATTCGGCTAGCGGGACTTTCGAATGAGCAGTTCTTC.